The present T cell receptor (beta chain) was sequenced within a study of OX40 agonist ivuxolimab in advanced cancers. Study information: Enrolled patients in dose escalation had cancers that were hepatocellular carcinoma, melanoma, renal cell or head and neck cancer. Participants averaged about 60 years of age (range roughly 23 to 90) and were around 83% male. Study-wide results and limits: Researchers report that CD8+ T cells had, on average, more expanded clones than CD4+.

As to this clone: Its antigen is unknown.

The length of the CDR3 is 16 residues. Germline V gene data show CDR1 as SGHTA and CDR2 as FQGNSA. Trimming shortened V by 1 base and J by 1 base, and 13 bases separated the two germline ends. Repertoires were generated with immunoSEQ multiplex PCR, while TCRdb's copy carries only in-frame clones and drops some. Here the sample spans about 46,000 clones, 80% to 90% being singletons. The chain recombines TRBV7-2 with TRBJ1-1; perhaps TRBD1 as D (6 bases). The source material was CD4+ or CD8+ T cells sorted from blood, sampled in a trial of the OX40 agonist ivuxolimab. The clonotype comes from an adult with an advanced solid tumor such as melanoma, head and neck, liver or kidney cancer. The CDR3 DNA sequence: TGTGCCAGCAGCTTAGGGACAGCTTTCCAGAACACTGAAGCTTTCTTT. Its translation: CASSLGTAFQNTEAFF.